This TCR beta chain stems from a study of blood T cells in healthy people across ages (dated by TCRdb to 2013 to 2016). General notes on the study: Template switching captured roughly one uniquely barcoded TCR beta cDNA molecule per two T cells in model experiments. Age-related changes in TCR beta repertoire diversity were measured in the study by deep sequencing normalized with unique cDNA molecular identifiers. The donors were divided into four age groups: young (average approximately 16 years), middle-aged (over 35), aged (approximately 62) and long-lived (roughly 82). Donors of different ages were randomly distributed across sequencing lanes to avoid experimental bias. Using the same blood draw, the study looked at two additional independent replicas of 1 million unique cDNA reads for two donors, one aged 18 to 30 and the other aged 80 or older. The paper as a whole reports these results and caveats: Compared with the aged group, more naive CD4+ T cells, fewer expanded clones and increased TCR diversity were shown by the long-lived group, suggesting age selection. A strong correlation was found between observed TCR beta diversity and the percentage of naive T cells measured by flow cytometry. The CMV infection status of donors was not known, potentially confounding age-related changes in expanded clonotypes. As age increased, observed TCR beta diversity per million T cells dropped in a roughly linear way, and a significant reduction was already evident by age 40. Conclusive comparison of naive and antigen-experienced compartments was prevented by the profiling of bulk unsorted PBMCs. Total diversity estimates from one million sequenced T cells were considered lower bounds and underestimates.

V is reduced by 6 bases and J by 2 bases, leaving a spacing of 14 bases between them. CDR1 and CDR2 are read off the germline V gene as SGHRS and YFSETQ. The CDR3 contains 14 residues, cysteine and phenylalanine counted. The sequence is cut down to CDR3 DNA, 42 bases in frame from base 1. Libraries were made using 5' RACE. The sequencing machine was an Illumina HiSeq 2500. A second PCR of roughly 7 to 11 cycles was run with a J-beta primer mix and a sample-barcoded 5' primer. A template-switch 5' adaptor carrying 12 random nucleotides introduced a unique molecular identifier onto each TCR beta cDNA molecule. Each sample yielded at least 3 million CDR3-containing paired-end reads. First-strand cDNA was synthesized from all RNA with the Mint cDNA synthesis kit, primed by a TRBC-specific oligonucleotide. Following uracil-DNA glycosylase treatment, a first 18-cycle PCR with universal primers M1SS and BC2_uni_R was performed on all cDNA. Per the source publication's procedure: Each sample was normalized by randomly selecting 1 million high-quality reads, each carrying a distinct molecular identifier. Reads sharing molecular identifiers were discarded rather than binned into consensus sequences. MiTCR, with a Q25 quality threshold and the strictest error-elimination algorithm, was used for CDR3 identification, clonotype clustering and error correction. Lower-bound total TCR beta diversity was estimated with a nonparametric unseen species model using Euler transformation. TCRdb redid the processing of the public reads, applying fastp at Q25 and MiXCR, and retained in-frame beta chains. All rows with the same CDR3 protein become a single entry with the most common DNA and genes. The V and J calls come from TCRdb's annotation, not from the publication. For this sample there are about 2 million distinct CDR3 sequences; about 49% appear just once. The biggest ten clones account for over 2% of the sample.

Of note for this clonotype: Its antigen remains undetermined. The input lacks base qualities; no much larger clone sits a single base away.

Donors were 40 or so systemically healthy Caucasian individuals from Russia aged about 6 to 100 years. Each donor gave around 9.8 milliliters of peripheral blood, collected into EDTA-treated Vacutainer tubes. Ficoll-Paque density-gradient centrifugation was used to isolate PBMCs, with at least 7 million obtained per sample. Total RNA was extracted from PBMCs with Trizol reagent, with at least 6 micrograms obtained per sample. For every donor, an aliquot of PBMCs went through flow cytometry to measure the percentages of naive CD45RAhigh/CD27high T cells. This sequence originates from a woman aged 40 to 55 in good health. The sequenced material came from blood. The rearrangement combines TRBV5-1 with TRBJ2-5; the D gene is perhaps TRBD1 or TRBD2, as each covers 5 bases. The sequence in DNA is TGCGCCAGCACCCCCAGGGACCCACAAGAGACCCAGTACTTC. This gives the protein CASTPRDPQETQYF.